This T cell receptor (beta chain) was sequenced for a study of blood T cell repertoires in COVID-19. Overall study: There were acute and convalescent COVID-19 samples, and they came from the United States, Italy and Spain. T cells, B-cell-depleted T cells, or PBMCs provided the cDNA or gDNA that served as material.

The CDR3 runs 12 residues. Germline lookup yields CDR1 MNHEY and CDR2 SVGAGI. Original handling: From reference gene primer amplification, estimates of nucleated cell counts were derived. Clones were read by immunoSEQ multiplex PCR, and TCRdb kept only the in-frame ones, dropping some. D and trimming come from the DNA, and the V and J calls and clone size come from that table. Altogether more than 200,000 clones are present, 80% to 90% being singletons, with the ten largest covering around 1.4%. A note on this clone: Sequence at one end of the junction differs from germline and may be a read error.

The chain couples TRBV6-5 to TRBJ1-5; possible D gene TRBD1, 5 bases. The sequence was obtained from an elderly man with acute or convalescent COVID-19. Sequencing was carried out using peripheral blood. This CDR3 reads CASTERGGTGNF. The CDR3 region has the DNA TGTGCCAGCACCGAACGGGGGGGTACCGGGAATTTT.